A selection of T cell receptor beta chains follows, all from one sample in a study of blood T cell repertoires in COVID-19. Profiling relied on immunoSEQ multiplex PCR, and the TCRdb table lists in-frame clones only, not all of them. There are hundreds of thousands of clones in the sample; under 85% occur only once, and about 1.3% lies in the top ten. The sample consisted of peripheral blood. These receptors originate from a woman younger than 45 with COVID-19, enrolled during active disease. Both conserved end residues are part of each CDR3. D genes are given only for firm matches. Part of the rows lack a size; the others show once, few, many or a class for expanded clones.

d_gene: .; j_gene: TRBJ2-1; abundance: .; v_gene: TRBV5-1; CDR3aa: CASRGGGTTNEQFF; CDR3nt: TGCGCCAGCAGAGGGGGCGGGACGACCAATGAGCAGTTCTTC
d_gene: TRBD2; j_gene: TRBJ2-1; abundance: .; v_gene: TRBV28; CDR3aa: CASSSGLAGGVYNEQFF; CDR3nt: TGTGCCAGCAGTTCAGGACTAGCGGGGGGGGTCTACAATGAGCAGTTCTTC
d_gene: .; j_gene: TRBJ1-1; abundance: once; v_gene: TRBV12-3/TRBV12-4; CDR3aa: CASSLTVSAEAFF; CDR3nt: TGTGCCAGCAGTCTCACAGTGAGTGCTGAAGCTTTCTTT
d_gene: .; j_gene: TRBJ1-2; abundance: .; v_gene: TRBV5-1; CDR3aa: CASSLAQFYGYTF; CDR3nt: TGCGCCAGCAGCTTGGCCCAGTTTTATGGCTACACCTTC
d_gene: TRBD1; j_gene: TRBJ2-7; abundance: .; v_gene: TRBV6-6; CDR3aa: CASSYSPGQGPHEQYF; CDR3nt: TGTGCCAGCAGTTACTCACCGGGACAGGGCCCCCACGAGCAGTACTTC
d_gene: .; j_gene: TRBJ1-3; abundance: .; v_gene: TRBV3-1/TRBV3-2; CDR3aa: CASSQGTIGNTIYF; CDR3nt: TGTGCCAGCAGCCAAGGAACAATTGGAAACACCATATATTTT
d_gene: .; j_gene: TRBJ1-4; abundance: .; v_gene: TRBV2; CDR3aa: CASRQQGTNEKLFF; CDR3nt: TGTGCCAGCAGACAACAGGGAACTAATGAAAAACTGTTTTTT
d_gene: .; j_gene: TRBJ1-1; abundance: many; v_gene: TRBV3-1/TRBV3-2; CDR3aa: CASSQVGPRGYTEAFF; CDR3nt: TGTGCCAGCAGCCAAGTGGGTCCAAGGGGTTACACTGAAGCTTTCTTT
d_gene: TRBD1; j_gene: TRBJ2-2; abundance: .; v_gene: TRBV19; CDR3aa: CASSEQGIGELFF; CDR3nt: TGTGCCAGTAGTGAACAGGGGATCGGGGAGCTGTTTTTT
d_gene: .; j_gene: TRBJ1-1; abundance: .; v_gene: TRBV19; CDR3aa: CASSIDRGANTEAFF; CDR3nt: TGTGCCAGTAGTATAGATCGGGGGGCGAACACTGAAGCTTTCTTT
d_gene: TRBD2; j_gene: TRBJ2-1; abundance: .; v_gene: TRBV7-2; CDR3aa: CATRRGLDHEQFF; CDR3nt: TGTGCCACCCGTCGAGGACTAGATCATGAGCAGTTCTTC
d_gene: .; j_gene: TRBJ1-1; abundance: .; v_gene: TRBV3-1/TRBV3-2; CDR3aa: CASSQNFDTEAFF; CDR3nt: TGTGCCAGCAGCCAGAACTTTGACACTGAAGCTTTCTTT
d_gene: TRBD1; j_gene: TRBJ1-2; abundance: .; v_gene: TRBV7-3; CDR3aa: CASSFRQGDGYTF; CDR3nt: TGTGCCAGCAGCTTTAGACAGGGCGATGGCTACACCTTC
d_gene: TRBD2; j_gene: TRBJ2-1; abundance: .; v_gene: TRBV6-5; CDR3aa: CASSYGPGLAGDEQFF; CDR3nt: TGTGCCAGCAGTTATGGTCCTGGACTAGCGGGAGATGAGCAGTTCTTC
d_gene: .; j_gene: TRBJ2-7; abundance: .; v_gene: TRBV28; CDR3aa: CASRRGFSYEQYF; CDR3nt: TGTGCCAGCCGCCGGGGATTTTCCTACGAGCAGTACTTC
d_gene: TRBD2; j_gene: TRBJ2-2; abundance: few; v_gene: TRBV15; CDR3aa: CATSRDTPSREGRNTGELFF; CDR3nt: TGTGCCACCAGCAGAGATACCCCCTCGCGGGAGGGCAGGAACACCGGGGAGCTGTTTTTT
d_gene: TRBD1; j_gene: TRBJ1-1; abundance: .; v_gene: TRBV2; CDR3aa: CASSEQGGETEAFF; CDR3nt: TGTGCCAGCAGTGAACAGGGGGGCGAGACTGAAGCTTTCTTT
d_gene: .; j_gene: TRBJ1-2; abundance: .; v_gene: TRBV28; CDR3aa: CASSPLKDSYGYTF; CDR3nt: TGTGCCAGCAGTCCACTAAAGGACAGTTATGGCTACACCTTC